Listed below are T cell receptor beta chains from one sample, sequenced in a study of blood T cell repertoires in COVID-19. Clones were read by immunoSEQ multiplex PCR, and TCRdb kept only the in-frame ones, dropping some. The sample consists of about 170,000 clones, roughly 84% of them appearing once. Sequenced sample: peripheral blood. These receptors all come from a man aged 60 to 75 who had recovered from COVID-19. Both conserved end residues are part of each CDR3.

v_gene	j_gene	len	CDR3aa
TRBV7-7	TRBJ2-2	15	CASSSTQGNTGELFF
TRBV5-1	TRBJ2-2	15	CASSFEAVNTGELFF
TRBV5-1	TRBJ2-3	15	CASSLVRHFTDTQYF
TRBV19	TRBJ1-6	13	CASSPSVNSPLHF
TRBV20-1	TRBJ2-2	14	CSASRQANTGELFF
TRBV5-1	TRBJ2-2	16	CASSFVQGAGTGELFF
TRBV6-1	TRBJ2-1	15	CASSEVRLSYNEQFF
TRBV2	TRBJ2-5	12	CASSEWQETQYF
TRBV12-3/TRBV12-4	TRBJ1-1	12	CAGRTGGTEAFF
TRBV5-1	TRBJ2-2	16	CASSLEGGSDTGELFF
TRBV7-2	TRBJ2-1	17	CASSLGLIAGGRNEQFF
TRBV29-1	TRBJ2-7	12	CSTQGAHHEQYF
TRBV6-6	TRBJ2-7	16	CASTARLAGGSSEQYF
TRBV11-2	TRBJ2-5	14	CASSLWGGLETQYF
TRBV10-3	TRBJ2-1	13	CAIVPQGRNEQFF
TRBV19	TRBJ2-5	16	CASSVLAGSGAETQYF
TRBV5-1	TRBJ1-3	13	CASSSGQGNTIYF
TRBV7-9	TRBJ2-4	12	CASTDRENIQYF
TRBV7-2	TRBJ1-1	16	CASSLSRTGMNTEAFF
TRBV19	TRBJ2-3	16	CASSIIGESSTDTQYF
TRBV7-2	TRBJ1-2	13	CASSLETSGGYTF
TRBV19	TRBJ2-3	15	CASSLGTGGTDTQYF
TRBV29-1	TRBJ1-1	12	CSARDSQLEAFF
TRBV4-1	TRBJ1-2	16	CASSQDPTGAMYGYTF
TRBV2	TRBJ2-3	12	CASSPLAGTQYF
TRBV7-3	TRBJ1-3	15	CASSDPTETGNTIYF
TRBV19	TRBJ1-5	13	CASDRGGGQPQHF
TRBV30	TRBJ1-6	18	CAWSVARSPSSYNSPLHF
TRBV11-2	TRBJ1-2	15	CASSHPLRGNYGYTF
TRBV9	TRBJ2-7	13	CASSVAQGYEQYF
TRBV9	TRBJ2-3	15	CASSVAAGGGDTQYF
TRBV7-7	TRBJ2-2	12	CARGSGSGELFF
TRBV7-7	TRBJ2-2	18	CASSPRPSQGPNTGELFF
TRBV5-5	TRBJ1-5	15	CASSLGDRGNQPQHF
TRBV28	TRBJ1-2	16	CASSLAGDRANYGYTF
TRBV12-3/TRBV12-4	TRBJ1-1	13	CASILAENTEAFF